This is a list of T cell receptor beta chains from one sample in a study of T cells in Graves' hyperthyroidism and ophthalmopathy. TCRdb reprocessed the multiplex PCR reads via MiXCR and lists one record per CDR3 protein. The table includes about 520,000 distinct CDR3 sequences, 20% to 25% detected once. Sequenced material: blood. Receptors originate from a man younger than 35 with Graves' hyperthyroidism. CDR3s include the opening cysteine and the closing phenylalanine or tryptophan. The D gene is left open where the match is weak. Not all rows give a size; the values are once, few, many and, for expanded clones, a class.

many	TRBV12-3/TRBV12-4	TRBJ1-3	.	CASLMRGPENTIYF	TGTGCCAGCCTTATGCGCGGACCCGAGAACACCATATATTTT
many	TRBV12-3/TRBV12-4	TRBJ1-1	.	CASSVLRTANTEAFF	TGTGCCAGCAGTGTGCTCCGGACAGCGAACACTGAAGCTTTCTTT
many	TRBV12-3/TRBV12-4	TRBJ1-5	TRBD1	CASSRTGGIWQPQHF	TGTGCCAGCAGTAGGACAGGGGGCATCTGGCAGCCCCAGCATTTT
many	TRBV2	TRBJ2-5	TRBD1	CASNSRQGFQETQYF	TGTGCCAGCAACTCCCGACAGGGATTCCAAGAGACCCAGTACTTC
many	TRBV6-5	TRBJ1-1	TRBD1	CASSYSTGAPNTEAFF	TGTGCCAGCAGTTACTCGACAGGGGCCCCGAACACTGAAGCTTTCTTT
few	TRBV11-2	TRBJ2-3	.	CASSFGITVGRADTQYF	TGTGCCAGCAGTTTCGGGATCACAGTCGGGCGTGCAGATACGCAGTATTTT
.	TRBV12-3/TRBV12-4	TRBJ1-2	TRBD1	CASTWTGPLRGYTF	TGTGCCAGCACCTGGACAGGGCCCCTTCGGGGCTACACCTTC
.	TRBV6-2/TRBV6-3	TRBJ2-7	TRBD2	CASRQASGGPYEQYF	TGTGCCAGCAGGCAGGCTAGCGGGGGCCCCTACGAGCAGTACTTC
.	TRBV28	TRBJ2-7	TRBD1	CASSLFSDGQGPTEQYF	TGTGCCAGCAGTTTATTTTCGGACGGACAGGGGCCGACCGAGCAGTACTTC
many	TRBV7-8	TRBJ2-5	TRBD1	CASSHRDRGQGAGTQYF	TGTGCCAGCAGCCACCGGGATCGGGGACAGGGGGCCGGGACCCAGTACTTC
many	TRBV5-1	TRBJ1-1	.	CASSPRRNTEAFF	TGTGCCAGCAGTCCCCGAAGGAACACTGAAGCTTTCTTT
many	TRBV5-6	TRBJ2-6	TRBD1	CASSLAGGQGLSGANVLTF	TGTGCCAGCAGCTTGGCCGGGGGACAGGGACTCTCCGGGGCCAACGTCCTGACTTTC
many	TRBV5-1	TRBJ1-1	.	CASSSPGVRGRVTEAFF	TGCGCCAGCAGCTCGCCCGGAGTACGAGGGAGGGTCACTGAAGCTTTCTTT
.	TRBV2	TRBJ2-7	.	CASSEALGRTDYEQYF	TGTGCCAGCAGTGAAGCGCTCGGTAGGACAGACTACGAGCAGTACTTC
.	TRBV6-5	TRBJ2-2	.	CASSYTKTGAGELFF	TGTGCCAGCAGTTACACCAAGACAGGAGCCGGGGAGCTGTTTTTT
many	TRBV28	TRBJ2-7	TRBD1	CASSLGQVSYEQYF	TGTGCCAGCAGTTTAGGACAGGTATCCTACGAGCAGTACTTC
many	TRBV20-1	TRBJ2-5	.	CSARWGGGPYVTQYF	TGCAGTGCTAGATGGGGGGGGGGGCCGTACGTGACCCAGTACTTC
.	TRBV4-1	TRBJ1-1	.	CASSQDGGWPNTEAFF	TGCGCCAGCAGCCAAGATGGGGGTTGGCCAAACACTGAAGCTTTCTTT
many	TRBV6-5	TRBJ1-5	TRBD1	CASGYRGNQPQHF	TGTGCCAGCGGGTACAGGGGAAATCAGCCCCAGCATTTT
many	TRBV6-1	TRBJ1-1	.	CASYSGTLNTEAFF	TGTGCCTCCTACTCCGGGACATTGAACACTGAAGCTTTCTTT
.	TRBV29-1	TRBJ1-2	.	CSVVKGRDSYTF	TGCAGCGTTGTTAAAGGGAGGGATAGCTACACCTTC
many	TRBV28	TRBJ1-2	.	CASRGNDPGGYTF	TGTGCCAGCAGGGGGAACGATCCGGGAGGCTACACCTTC
few	TRBV28	TRBJ2-6	.	CASSFWASGANVLTF	TGTGCCAGCAGTTTTTGGGCGTCTGGGGCCAACGTCCTGACTTTC
.	TRBV18	TRBJ1-1	.	CASFGRDTEAFF	TGTGCCAGCTTCGGGCGGGACACTGAAGCTTTCTTT
few	TRBV7-9	TRBJ2-4	.	CASSLETVAKNIQYF	TGTGCCAGCAGCTTAGAGACAGTAGCCAAAAACATTCAGTACTTC
many	TRBV2	TRBJ1-2	.	CASSPTSRDTGYTF	TGTGCCAGCAGCCCCACATCTAGGGATACTGGCTACACCTTC
.	TRBV19	TRBJ1-2	.	CASSIGFGNYGYTF	TGTGCCAGTAGTATAGGTTTTGGGAACTATGGCTACACCTTC